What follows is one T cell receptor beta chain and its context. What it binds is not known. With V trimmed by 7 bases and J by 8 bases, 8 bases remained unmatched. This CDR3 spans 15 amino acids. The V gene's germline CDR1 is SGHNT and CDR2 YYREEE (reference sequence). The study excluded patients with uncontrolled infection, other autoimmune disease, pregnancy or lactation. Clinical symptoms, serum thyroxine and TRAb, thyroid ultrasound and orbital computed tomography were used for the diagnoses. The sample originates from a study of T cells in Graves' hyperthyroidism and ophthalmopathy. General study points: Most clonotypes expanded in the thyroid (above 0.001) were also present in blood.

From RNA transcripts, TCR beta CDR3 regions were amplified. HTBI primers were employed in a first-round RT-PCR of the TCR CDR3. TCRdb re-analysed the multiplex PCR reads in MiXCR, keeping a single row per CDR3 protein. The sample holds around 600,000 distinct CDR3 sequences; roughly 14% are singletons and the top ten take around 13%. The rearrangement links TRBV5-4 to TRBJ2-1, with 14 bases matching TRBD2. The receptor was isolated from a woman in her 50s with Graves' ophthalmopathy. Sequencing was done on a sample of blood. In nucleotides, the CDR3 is TGTGCCAGCGCCTTGGTGGGACTAGCGGGAGATGAGCAGTTCTTC. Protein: CASALVGLAGDEQFF.